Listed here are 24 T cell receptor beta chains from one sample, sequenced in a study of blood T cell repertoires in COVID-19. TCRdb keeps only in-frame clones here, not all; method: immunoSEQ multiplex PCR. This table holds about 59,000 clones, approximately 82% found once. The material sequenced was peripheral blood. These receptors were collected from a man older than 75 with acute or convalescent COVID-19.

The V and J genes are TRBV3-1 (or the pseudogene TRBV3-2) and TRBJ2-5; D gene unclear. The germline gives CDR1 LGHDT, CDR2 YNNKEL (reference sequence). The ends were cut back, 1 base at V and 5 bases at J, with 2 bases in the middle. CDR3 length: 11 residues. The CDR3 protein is CASSQAETQYF. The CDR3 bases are TGTGCCAGCAGCCAAGCGGAGACCCAGTACTTC.

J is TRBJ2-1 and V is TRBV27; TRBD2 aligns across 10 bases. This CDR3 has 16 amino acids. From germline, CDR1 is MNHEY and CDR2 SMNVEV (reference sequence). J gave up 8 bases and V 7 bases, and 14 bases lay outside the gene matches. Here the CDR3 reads CASISSGASGSHEQFF. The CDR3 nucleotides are TGTGCCAGCATCTCAAGCGGGGCTAGCGGGAGCCATGAGCAGTTCTTC.

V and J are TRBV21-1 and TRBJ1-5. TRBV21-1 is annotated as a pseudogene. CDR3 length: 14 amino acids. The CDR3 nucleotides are TGTGCCAGCACCCGGAGCGGGGCTGGTCAGCCCCAGCATTTT. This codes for CASTRSGAGQPQHF.

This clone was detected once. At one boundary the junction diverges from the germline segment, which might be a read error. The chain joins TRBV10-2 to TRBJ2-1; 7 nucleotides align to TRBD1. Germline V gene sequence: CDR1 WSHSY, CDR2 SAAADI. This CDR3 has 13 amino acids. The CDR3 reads CACRRQGYNEQFF. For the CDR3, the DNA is TGCGCCTGCAGACGACAGGGCTACAATGAGCAGTTCTTC.

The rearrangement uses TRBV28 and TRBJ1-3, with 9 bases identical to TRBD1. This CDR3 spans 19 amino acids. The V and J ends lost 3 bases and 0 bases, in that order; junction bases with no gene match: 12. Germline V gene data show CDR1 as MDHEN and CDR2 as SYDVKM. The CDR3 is CASSLLVTGTGSSGNTIYF. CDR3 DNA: TGTGCCAGCAGTTTGCTGGTGACCGGGACAGGGAGCTCTGGAAACACCATATATTTT.

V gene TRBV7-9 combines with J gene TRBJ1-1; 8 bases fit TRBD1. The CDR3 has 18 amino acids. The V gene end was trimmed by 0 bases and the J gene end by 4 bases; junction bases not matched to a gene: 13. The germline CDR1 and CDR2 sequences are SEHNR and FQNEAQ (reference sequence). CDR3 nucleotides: TGTGCCAGCAGCTTAGCCCACTACACCGACAGGGGAGTCACTGAAGCTTTCTTT. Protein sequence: CASSLAHYTDRGVTEAFF. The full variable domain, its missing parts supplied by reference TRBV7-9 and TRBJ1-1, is DTGVSQNPRHKITKRGQNVTFRCDPISEHNRLYWYRQTLGQGPEFLTYFQNEAQLEKSRLLSDRFSAERPKGSFSTLEIQRTEQGDSAMYLCASSLAHYTDRGVTEAFFGQGTRLTVV.

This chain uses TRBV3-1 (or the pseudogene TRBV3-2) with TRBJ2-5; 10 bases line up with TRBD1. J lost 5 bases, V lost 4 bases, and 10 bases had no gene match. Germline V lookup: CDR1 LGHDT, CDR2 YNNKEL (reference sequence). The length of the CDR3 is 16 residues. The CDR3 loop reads CASSRLDRGRMETQYF. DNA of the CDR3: TGTGCCAGCAGCCGCCTCGACAGGGGGCGAATGGAGACCCAGTACTTC.

CDR3 nucleotides: TGTGCCAGCAGCTTAGAGGTCGGGACCCGGGGGACAGATACGCAGTATTTT. It codes for CASSLEVGTRGTDTQYF. J is TRBJ2-3 and V is TRBV7-8; D may be TRBD2 (6 bases). The CDR3 has 17 amino acids. Germline loops: CDR1 SGHVS, CDR2 FQNEAQ. The ends were cut back, 1 base at V and 3 bases at J, with 17 bases in the middle.

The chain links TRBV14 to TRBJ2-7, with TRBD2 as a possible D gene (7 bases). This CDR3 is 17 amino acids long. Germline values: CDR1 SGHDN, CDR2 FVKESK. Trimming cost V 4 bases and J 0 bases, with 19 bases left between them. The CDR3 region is CASSRKEGGGRSYEQYF. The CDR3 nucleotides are TGTGCCAGCAGCCGGAAAGAAGGGGGGGGACGCTCCTACGAGCAGTACTTC.

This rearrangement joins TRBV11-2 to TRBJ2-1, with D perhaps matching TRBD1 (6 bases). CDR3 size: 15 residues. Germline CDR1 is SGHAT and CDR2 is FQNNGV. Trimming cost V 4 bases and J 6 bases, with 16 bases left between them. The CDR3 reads CASSSYRDRINEQFF. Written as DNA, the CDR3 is TGTGCCAGCAGCTCTTATCGAGACAGGATCAATGAGCAGTTCTTC. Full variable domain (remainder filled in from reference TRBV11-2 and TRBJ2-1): EAGVAQSPRYKIIEKRQSVAFWCNPISGHATLYWYQQILGQGPKLLIQFQNNGVVDDSQLPKDRFSAERLKGVDSTLKIQPAKLEDSAVYLCASSSYRDRINEQFFGPGTRLTVL.

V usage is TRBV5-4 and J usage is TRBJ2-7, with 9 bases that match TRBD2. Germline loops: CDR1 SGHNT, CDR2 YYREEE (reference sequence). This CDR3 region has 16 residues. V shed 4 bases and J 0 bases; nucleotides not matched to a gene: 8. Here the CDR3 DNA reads TGTGCCAGCAGCCCCGGGAGTAGCGGGGGCTCCTACGAGCAGTACTTC. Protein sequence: CASSPGSSGGSYEQYF.

The CDR3 DNA sequence: TGCGCCAGCAGCTTGGACGGGACTAGCAAAGAGACCCAGTACTTC. This codes for CASSLDGTSKETQYF. The chain combines TRBV5-1 with TRBJ2-5, with 9 bases fitting TRBD2. V was clipped by 0 bases and J by 3 bases; unmatched bases: 3. Germline lookup yields CDR1 SGHRS and CDR2 YFSETQ. This CDR3 is 15 amino acids long.

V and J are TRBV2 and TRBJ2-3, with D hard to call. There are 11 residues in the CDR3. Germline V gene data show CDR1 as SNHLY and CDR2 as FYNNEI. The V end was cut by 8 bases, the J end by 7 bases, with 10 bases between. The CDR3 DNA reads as TGTGCCAGCGGATTACAGAATACGCAGTATTTT. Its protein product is CASGLQNTQYF.

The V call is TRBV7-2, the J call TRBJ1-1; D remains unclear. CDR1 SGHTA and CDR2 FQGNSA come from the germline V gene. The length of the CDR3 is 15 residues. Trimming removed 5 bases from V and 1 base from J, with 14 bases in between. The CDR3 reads CASSLGGRTNTEAFF. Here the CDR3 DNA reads TGTGCCAGCAGCCTCGGAGGACGGACGAACACTGAAGCTTTCTTT. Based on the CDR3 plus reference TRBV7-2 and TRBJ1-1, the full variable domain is GAGVSQSPSNKVTEKGKDVELRCDPISGHTALYWYRQSLGQGLEFLIYFQGNSAPDKSGLPSDRFSAERTGGSVSTLTIQRTQQEDSAVYLCASSLGGRTNTEAFFGQGTRLTVV.

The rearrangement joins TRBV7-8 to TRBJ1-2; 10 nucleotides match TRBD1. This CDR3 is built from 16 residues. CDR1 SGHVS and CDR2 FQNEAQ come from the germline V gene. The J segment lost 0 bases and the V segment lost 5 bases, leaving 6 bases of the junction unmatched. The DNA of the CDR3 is TGTGCCAGCAGCCTGACAGGGGGCCGCGCTAACTATGGCTACACCTTC. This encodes CASSLTGGRANYGYTF.

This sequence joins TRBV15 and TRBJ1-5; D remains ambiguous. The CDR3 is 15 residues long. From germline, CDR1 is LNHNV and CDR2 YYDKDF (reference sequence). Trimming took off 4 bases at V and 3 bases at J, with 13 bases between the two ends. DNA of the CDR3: TGTGCCACCAGCACCCGAGAGGGTCTCAATCAGCCCCAGCATTTT. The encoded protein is CATSTREGLNQPQHF.

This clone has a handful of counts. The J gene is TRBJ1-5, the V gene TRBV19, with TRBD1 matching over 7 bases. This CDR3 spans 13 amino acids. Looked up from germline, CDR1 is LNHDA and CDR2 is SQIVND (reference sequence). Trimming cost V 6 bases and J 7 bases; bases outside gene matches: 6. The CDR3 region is CASRHRGEQPQHF. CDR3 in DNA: TGTGCCAGTAGGCACAGGGGCGAACAGCCCCAGCATTTT.

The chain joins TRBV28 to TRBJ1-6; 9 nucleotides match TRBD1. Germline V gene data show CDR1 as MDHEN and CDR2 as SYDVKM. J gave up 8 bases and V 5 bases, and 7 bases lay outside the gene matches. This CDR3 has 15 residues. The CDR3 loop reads CASSPSDRGYSPLHF. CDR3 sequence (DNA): TGTGCCAGCAGTCCCTCGGACAGGGGTTATTCACCCCTCCACTTT.

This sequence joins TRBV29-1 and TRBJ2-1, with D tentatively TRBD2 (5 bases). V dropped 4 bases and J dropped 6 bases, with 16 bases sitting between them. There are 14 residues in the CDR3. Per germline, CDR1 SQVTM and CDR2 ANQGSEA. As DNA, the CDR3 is TGCAGCGTTGTCCCAGCGTCGGGGTTCAATGAGCAGTTCTTC. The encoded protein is CSVVPASGFNEQFF.

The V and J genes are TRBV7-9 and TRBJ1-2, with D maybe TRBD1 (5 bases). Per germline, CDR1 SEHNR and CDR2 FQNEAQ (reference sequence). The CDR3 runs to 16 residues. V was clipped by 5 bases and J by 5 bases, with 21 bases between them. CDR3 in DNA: TGTGCCAGCAGCCCACAGTCTCAGACAGCCTCGTATGGCTACACCTTC. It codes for CASSPQSQTASYGYTF. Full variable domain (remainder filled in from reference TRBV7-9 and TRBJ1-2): DTGVSQNPRHKITKRGQNVTFRCDPISEHNRLYWYRQTLGQGPEFLTYFQNEAQLEKSRLLSDRFSAERPKGSFSTLEIQRTEQGDSAMYLCASSPQSQTASYGYTFGSGTRLTVV.

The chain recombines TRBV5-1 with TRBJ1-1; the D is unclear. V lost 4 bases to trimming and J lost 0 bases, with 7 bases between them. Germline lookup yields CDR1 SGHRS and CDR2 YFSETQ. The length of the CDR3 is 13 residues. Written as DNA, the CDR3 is TGCGCCAGCAGCCTGACTATGAACACTGAAGCTTTCTTT. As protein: CASSLTMNTEAFF.

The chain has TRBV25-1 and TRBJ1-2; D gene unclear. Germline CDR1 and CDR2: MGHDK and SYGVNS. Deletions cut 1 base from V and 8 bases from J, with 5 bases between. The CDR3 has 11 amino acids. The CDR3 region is CASSEWAGYTF. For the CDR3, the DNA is TGTGCCAGCAGTGAATGGGCGGGCTACACCTTC.

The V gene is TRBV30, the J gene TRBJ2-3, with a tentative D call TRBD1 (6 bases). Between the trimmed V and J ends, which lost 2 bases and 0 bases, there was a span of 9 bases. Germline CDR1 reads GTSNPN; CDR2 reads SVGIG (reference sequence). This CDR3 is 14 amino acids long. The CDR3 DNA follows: TGTGCCTGGAGTTTGGGGGCTAGCACAGATACGCAGTATTTT. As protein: CAWSLGASTDTQYF.

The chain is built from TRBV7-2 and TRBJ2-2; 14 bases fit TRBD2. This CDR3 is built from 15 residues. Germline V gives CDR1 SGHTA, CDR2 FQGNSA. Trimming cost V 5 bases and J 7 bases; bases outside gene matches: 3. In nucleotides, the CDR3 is TGTGCCAGCAGCGGGACTAGCGGGGGTAGCGGGGAGCTGTTTTTT. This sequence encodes CASSGTSGGSGELFF.